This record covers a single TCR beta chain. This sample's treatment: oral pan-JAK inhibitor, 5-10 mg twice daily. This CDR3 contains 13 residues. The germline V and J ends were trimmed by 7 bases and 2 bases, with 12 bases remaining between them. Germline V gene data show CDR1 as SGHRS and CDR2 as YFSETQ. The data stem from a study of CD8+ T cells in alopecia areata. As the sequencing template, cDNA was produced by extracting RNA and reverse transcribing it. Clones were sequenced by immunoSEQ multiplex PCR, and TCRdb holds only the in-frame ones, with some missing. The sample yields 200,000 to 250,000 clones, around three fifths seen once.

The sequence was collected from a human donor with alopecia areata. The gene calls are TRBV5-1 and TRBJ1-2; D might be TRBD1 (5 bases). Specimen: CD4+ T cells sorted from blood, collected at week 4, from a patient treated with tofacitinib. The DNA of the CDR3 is TGCGCCAGCGGCGAGAGGGGAAACTATGGCTACACCTTC. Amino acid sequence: CASGERGNYGYTF.